This entry describes one T cell receptor beta chain. The data belong to a study of multiple sclerosis patients with progressive multifocal leukoencephalopathy. Germline loops: CDR1 MNHEY, CDR2 SMNVEV (reference sequence). The CDR3 runs 15 residues. V was pared by 5 bases and J by 1 base, with 14 bases between. Documented time point: about a year of natalizumab therapy. Assay: immunoSEQ multiplex PCR; the TCRdb copy retains only in-frame clones and omits some. The data show fewer than 35,000 clones, around 87% seen once. The chain carries TRBV27 and TRBJ2-5; D may correspond to TRBD1 or TRBD2 (5 bases each). Sample: PBMCs, taken from a patient treated with natalizumab. This TCR was sampled from a human donor with multiple sclerosis. CDR3 coding DNA: TGTGCCAGCAGTATAAGACAGACTACCCAAGAGACCCAGTACTTC. Protein product: CASSIRQTTQETQYF.